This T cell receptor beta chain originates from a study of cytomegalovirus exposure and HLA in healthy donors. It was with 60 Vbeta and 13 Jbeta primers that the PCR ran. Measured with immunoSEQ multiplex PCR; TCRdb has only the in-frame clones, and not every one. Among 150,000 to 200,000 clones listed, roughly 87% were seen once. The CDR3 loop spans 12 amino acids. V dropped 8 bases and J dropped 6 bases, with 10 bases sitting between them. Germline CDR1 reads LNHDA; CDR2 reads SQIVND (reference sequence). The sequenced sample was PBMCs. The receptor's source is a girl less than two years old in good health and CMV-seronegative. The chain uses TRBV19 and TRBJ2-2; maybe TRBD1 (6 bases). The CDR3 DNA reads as TGTGCCAGTGGAGCAGGGGCCGGGGAGCTGTTTTTT. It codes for CASGAGAGELFF.